The rows below give T cell receptor beta chains drawn from one sample of a study of CD8 T cells in ankylosing spondylitis. TCRdb processed the 5' RACE reads anew with MiXCR; each CDR3 protein has one entry. The sample gives roughly 40,000 distinct CDR3 sequences, 15% to 20% of which show up once; about 45% is in the top ten. Sequenced: blood. The receptor source for this set is a male donor with ankylosing spondylitis or in good health (not recorded which). Both conserved end residues are part of each CDR3. A D gene is named only where the DNA matches it firmly. Not every row has a clone size; where given, it reads once, few, many or a size class.

clone_size	j_call	d_call	v_call	cdr3_nt	cdr3_aa
-	TRBJ2-2	-	TRBV6-2/TRBV6-3	TGTGCCAGCAGTTATATTGCAGGGGGGCAGAACACCGGGGAGCTGTTTTTT	CASSYIAGGQNTGELFF
-	TRBJ2-3	TRBD2	TRBV7-3	TGTGCCAGCAGCTCGACTAGCGGTGAACGAGATACGCAGTATTTT	CASSSTSGERDTQYF
-	TRBJ1-5	-	TRBV6-5	TGTGCCAGCAGTTCGCAAGATCAGCCCCAGCATTTT	CASSSQDQPQHF
-	TRBJ1-2	-	TRBV4-3	TGCGCCAGCAGCCAAGTGGAAAACTATGGCTACACCTTC	CASSQVENYGYTF
-	TRBJ1-2	TRBD1	TRBV20-1	TGCAGTGCTTATCAGGGGGATGGCTACACCTTC	CSAYQGDGYTF
-	TRBJ2-2	TRBD2	TRBV7-2	TGTGCCAGCAGCGGATCGGGAGGGCATGTCGGGGAGCTGTTTTTT	CASSGSGGHVGELFF
-	TRBJ2-2	-	TRBV24-1	TGTGCCACCAGTGAACCCGGATCCGGGGAGCTGTTTTTT	CATSEPGSGELFF
many	TRBJ2-2	-	TRBV29-1	TGCAGCGTTGGTAACACCGGGGAGCTGTTTTTT	CSVGNTGELFF
few	TRBJ2-5	-	TRBV6-5	TGTGCCAGCAGCGCCCTCGGGGAGACCCAGTACTTC	CASSALGETQYF
once	TRBJ2-5	-	TRBV7-6	TGTGCCAGCAGCTCAGCGGGTTCTGGGTTAGAGACCCAGTACTTC	CASSSAGSGLETQYF
few	TRBJ2-7	TRBD2	TRBV28	TGTGCCAGCAGCAAAACTAGCGGGAGGACCTACGAGCAGTACTTC	CASSKTSGRTYEQYF
few	TRBJ2-1	TRBD1	TRBV5-1	TGCGCCAGCAGCTTGGCTCCGGGACAGGAGAACAATGAGCAGTTCTTC	CASSLAPGQENNEQFF
few	TRBJ2-3	-	TRBV29-1	TGCAGCGTTGAAGCCCCGGCCAAGGGCACAGATACGCAGTATTTT	CSVEAPAKGTDTQYF
-	TRBJ2-5	TRBD1	TRBV11-3	TGTGCCAGCAGCGGAGGGACAGGGAAGGAGACCCAGTACTTC	CASSGGTGKETQYF
few	TRBJ2-4	TRBD1	TRBV28	TGTGCCAGCAGCCGGGACAGGGTGATGGCCAAAAACATTCAGTACTTC	CASSRDRVMAKNIQYF
few	TRBJ2-5	TRBD1	TRBV20-1	TGCAGTGCCAAGGACAGGGCCGAGACCCAGTACTTC	CSAKDRAETQYF
few	TRBJ2-1	TRBD2	TRBV20-1	TGCAGTGCTAGATTCCTAGCGGGGGGCCGGCATGAGCAGTTCTTC	CSARFLAGGRHEQFF
-	TRBJ2-7	-	TRBV29-1	TGCAGCGTTGAAGAGGACTACGAGCAGTACTTC	CSVEEDYEQYF
-	TRBJ2-1	-	TRBV6-4	TGTGCCAGCAGTGACTTAGGAGGAAACAATGAGCAGTTCTTC	CASSDLGGNNEQFF
-	TRBJ2-1	-	TRBV5-1	TGCGCCAGCACTGGAAACCCCCCTTACAATGAGCAGTTCTTC	CASTGNPPYNEQFF
few	TRBJ2-4	-	TRBV21-1	TGTGCCAGCAGCAAATCGGGCGTGGGACTAGCGGGACCCAAAAACATTCAGTACTTC	CASSKSGVGLAGPKNIQYF
-	TRBJ1-5	-	TRBV6-2/TRBV6-3	TGTGCCAGCAAATCGGGACGGGGCAATCAGCCCCAGCATTTT	CASKSGRGNQPQHF
few	TRBJ1-5	-	TRBV18	TGTGCCAGCTCACTGTCCCGGGACAAGGAGCCCCAGCATTTT	CASSLSRDKEPQHF
-	TRBJ2-2	-	TRBV29-1	TGCAGCGTTGGAACGGGAGTCACCGGGGAGCTGTTTTTT	CSVGTGVTGELFF
-	TRBJ1-1	-	TRBV21-1	TGTGCCAGCAGCAAAGTCTACAGGGTCGTGAACACTGAAGCTTTCTTT	CASSKVYRVVNTEAFF
-	TRBJ2-1	TRBD2	TRBV24-1	TGTGCCACCAGTGATTTGCTAGCGGGAGGAGAGAGTGGTGAGCAGTTCTTC	CATSDLLAGGESGEQFF
few	TRBJ2-2	-	TRBV27	TGTGCCAGCAGTTTATCGCAGGTGAACACCGGGGAGCTGTTTTTT	CASSLSQVNTGELFF
few	TRBJ2-6	TRBD1	TRBV10-3	TGTGCCATCAGTGCCCCCAGGGGGTCTGGGGCCAACGTCCTGACTTTC	CAISAPRGSGANVLTF
-	TRBJ2-2	TRBD1	TRBV12-3/TRBV12-4	TGTGCCAGCAGTTCTCCGGGACAGACTCCGAACACCGGGGAGCTGTTTTTT	CASSSPGQTPNTGELFF
few	TRBJ2-2	-	TRBV3-1	TGTGCCAGCAGCCAAACAGGGCACACCGGGGAGCTGTTTTTT	CASSQTGHTGELFF
few	TRBJ2-2	TRBD1	TRBV6-2/TRBV6-3	TGTGCCAGCAGTTCCGACAGGGCCACCGGGGAGCTGTTTTTT	CASSSDRATGELFF
-	TRBJ1-2	-	TRBV5-1	TGCGCCAGCAGCCCACTGGGGGCTGATGGCTACACCTTC	CASSPLGADGYTF
few	TRBJ2-3	TRBD2	TRBV6-6	TGTGCCAGCACTCAGCGGGGTACAGATACGCAGTATTTT	CASTQRGTDTQYF
-	TRBJ2-2	-	TRBV7-3	TGTGCCAGCAGCTTAACGTCCATTCACACCGGGGAGCTGTTTTTT	CASSLTSIHTGELFF
-	TRBJ2-1	TRBD1	TRBV7-2	TGTGCCAGCAGCACCCGACAGGGGACCTACAATGAGCAGTTCTTC	CASSTRQGTYNEQFF
few	TRBJ2-2	-	TRBV5-1	TGCGCCAGCAGCTTGATTCCGGGGATGGACACCGGGGAGCTGTTTTTT	CASSLIPGMDTGELFF
few	TRBJ2-2	-	TRBV10-3	TGTGCCGTGGTGGAGGCTTACGGCGGGGAGCTGTTTTTT	CAVVEAYGGELFF
-	TRBJ2-1	-	TRBV19	TGTGCCAGTAGTATGGGGGGGGCTGGAAATGAGCAGTTCTTC	CASSMGGAGNEQFF
-	TRBJ2-4	-	TRBV20-1	TGCAGTGCTAGAGTCAAGGGGGGGGACGGAAATCAGTACTTC	CSARVKGGDGNQYF
-	TRBJ1-1	-	TRBV29-1	TGCAGCGTTGGACCCCAGGCTAACACTGAAGCTTTCTTT	CSVGPQANTEAFF
few	TRBJ2-2	-	TRBV9	TGTGCCAGCAGCGTTAATCCAGCTACCGGCGGGGAGCTGTTTTTT	CASSVNPATGGELFF
-	TRBJ2-1	TRBD1	TRBV12-3/TRBV12-4	TGTGCCAGCAGACTGGACAGGGGGAAATGGGATGAGCAGTTCTTC	CASRLDRGKWDEQFF
-	TRBJ1-4	TRBD1	TRBV20-1	TGCAGTGCTAGAGATAGCAGGGGGAGTGATGAAAAACTGTTTTTT	CSARDSRGSDEKLFF
few	TRBJ2-2	TRBD1	TRBV15	TGTGCCACTAACAGGGGAATGAACACCGGGGAGCTGTTTTTT	CATNRGMNTGELFF
-	TRBJ2-2	-	TRBV11-3	TGTGCCAGCAGTGCCGGGGCTTCGGCCGGGGAGCTGTTTTTT	CASSAGASAGELFF
-	TRBJ2-7	TRBD2	TRBV28	TGTGCCAGCAGTTTTTTGGCGGGAGGGAACTACGAGCAGTACTTC	CASSFLAGGNYEQYF
-	TRBJ2-7	TRBD1	TRBV6-2/TRBV6-3	TGTGCCAGCAGTTACGGGGGGACAGGGAGCGGCGAGCAGTACTTC	CASSYGGTGSGEQYF
-	TRBJ2-3	-	TRBV4-2	TGTGCCAGCAGCCTTAAGTGGGCATCAGATACGCAGTATTTT	CASSLKWASDTQYF
-	TRBJ2-3	-	TRBV5-5	TGTGCCAGCAGTGAGGTTATTAGCACAGATACGCAGTATTTT	CASSEVISTDTQYF
many	TRBJ2-1	TRBD1	TRBV7-9	TGTGCCAGCAGCACATGGGACAGATTTCCGTTCTTC	CASSTWDRFPFF
few	TRBJ1-4	TRBD1	TRBV5-1	TGCGCCAGCAGCTTGGATGGACAGGGCTATGAAAAACTGTTTTTT	CASSLDGQGYEKLFF
few	TRBJ1-3	-	TRBV28	TGTGCCAGCAGCACCACAGCCTCTGGAAACACCATATATTTT	CASSTTASGNTIYF
few	TRBJ2-1	TRBD2	TRBV6-5	TGTGCCAGCAGTCCCGGACTAGCGGGGGAACGGCACAATGAGCAGTTCTTC	CASSPGLAGERHNEQFF
-	TRBJ1-1	-	TRBV27	TGTGCCAGCCACAGGGTTAGGGACACTGAAGCTTTCTTT	CASHRVRDTEAFF
-	TRBJ2-3	-	TRBV11-2	TGTGCCAGCAGCTTAGCCCAAGGAACAGATACGCAGTATTTT	CASSLAQGTDTQYF
few	TRBJ1-1	-	TRBV7-3	TGTGCCAGCAGTTCCCAGGGTCGAGGTGAAGCTTTCTTT	CASSSQGRGEAFF
once	TRBJ2-7	TRBD1	TRBV29-1	TGCAGCGCCGGGACAGGGGCCCTTCCCTACGAGCAGTACTTC	CSAGTGALPYEQYF